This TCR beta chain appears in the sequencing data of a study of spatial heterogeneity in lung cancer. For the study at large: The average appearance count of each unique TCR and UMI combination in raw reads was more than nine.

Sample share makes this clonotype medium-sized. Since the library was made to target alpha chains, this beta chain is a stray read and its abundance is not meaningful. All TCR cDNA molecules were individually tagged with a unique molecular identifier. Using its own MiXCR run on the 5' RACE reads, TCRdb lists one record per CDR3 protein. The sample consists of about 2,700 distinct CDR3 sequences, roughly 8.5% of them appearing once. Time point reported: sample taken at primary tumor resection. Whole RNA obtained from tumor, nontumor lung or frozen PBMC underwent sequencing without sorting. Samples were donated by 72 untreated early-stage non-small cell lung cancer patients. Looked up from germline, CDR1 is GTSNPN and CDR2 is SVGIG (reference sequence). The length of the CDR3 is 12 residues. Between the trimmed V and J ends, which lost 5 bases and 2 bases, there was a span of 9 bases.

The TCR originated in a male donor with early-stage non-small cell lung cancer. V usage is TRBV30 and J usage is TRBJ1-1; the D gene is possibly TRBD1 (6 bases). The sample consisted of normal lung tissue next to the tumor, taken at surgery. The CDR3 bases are TGTGCCTGGGGGGACACTAACACTGAAGCTTTCTTT. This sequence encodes CAWGDTNTEAFF. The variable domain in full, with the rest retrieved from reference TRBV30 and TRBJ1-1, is SQTIHQWPATLVQPVGSPLSLECTVEGTSNPNLYWYRQAAGRGLQLLFYSVGIGQISSEVPQNLSASRPQDRQFILSSKKLLLSDSGFYLCAWGDTNTEAFFGQGTRLTVV.